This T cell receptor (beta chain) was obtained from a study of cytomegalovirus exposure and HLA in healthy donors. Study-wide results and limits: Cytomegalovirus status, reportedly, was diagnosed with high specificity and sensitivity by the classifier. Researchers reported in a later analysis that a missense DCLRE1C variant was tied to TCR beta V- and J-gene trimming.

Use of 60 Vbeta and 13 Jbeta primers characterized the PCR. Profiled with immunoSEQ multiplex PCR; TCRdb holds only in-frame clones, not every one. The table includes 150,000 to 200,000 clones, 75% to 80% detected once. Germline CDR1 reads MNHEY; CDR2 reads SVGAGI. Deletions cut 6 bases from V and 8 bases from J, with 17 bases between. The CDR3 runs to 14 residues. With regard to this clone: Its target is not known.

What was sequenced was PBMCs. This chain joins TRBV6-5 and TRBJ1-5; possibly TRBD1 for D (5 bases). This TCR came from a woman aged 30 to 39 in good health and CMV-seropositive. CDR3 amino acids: CASSPGQGLKPQHF. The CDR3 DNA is TGTGCCAGCAGCCCCGGGCAGGGTCTGAAGCCCCAGCATTTT.